This T cell receptor beta chain was retrieved from a study of T-cell memory formation after mild COVID-19. Study-level results: Whereas later expanders leaned CD4+, clones contracting day 15 to 85 showed a balanced CD4/CD8 makeup.

In the case of this clonotype: Its cognate antigen is unknown.

Germline lookup yields CDR1 LGHNA and CDR2 YSLEER. CDR3 length: 18 amino acids. V was clipped by 0 bases and J by 2 bases, with 17 bases between them. MiXCR, applied by TCRdb to the 5' RACE reads, yields one record per CDR3 protein. The data contain approximately 300,000 distinct CDR3 sequences, around a sixth of them singletons. This chain joins TRBV4-3 and TRBJ2-4; D not resolved. This TCR came from a man between 18 and 35 years old who had mild COVID-19 (a few samples of this study predate the infection). Cell type and time point are not known. Input material: PBMCs or a T cell subset sorted from them (not recorded which). CDR3 DNA sequence: TGCGCCAGCAGCCAAGAATGGGCCGACCTTAGAACCAAAAACATTCAGTACTTC. This sequence encodes CASSQEWADLRTKNIQYF.